This T cell receptor beta chain was retrieved from a study of identical twins. General observations from the study: Abundant cord blood beta clonotypes carried fewer insertions; memory repertoires showed none. The study based its conclusions on cross-sectional statistical analysis and did not follow the same donors.

With regard to this clonotype: Its antigen is undetermined.

The CDR3 has 13 residues. V gave up 1 base and J gave up 5 bases, with 8 bases separating them. The V gene's germline CDR1 is KGHDR and CDR2 SFDVKD. TCRdb reprocessed the 5' RACE reads with MiXCR, giving one entry per CDR3 protein. Of 510,000 or so distinct CDR3 sequences in the sample, roughly 15% are singletons; the top ten hold roughly 0.46%. The same specimen was also included in a second study, on yellow fever vaccine responses in identical twins.

The chain recombines TRBV24-1 with TRBJ2-7; D may be TRBD2 (5 bases). The sequenced sample consisted of CD4+ T cells sorted from blood. The source is a woman aged 18-29 years in good health. CDR3 residues: CATSDFRGHEQYF. In DNA, the CDR3 is TGTGCCACCAGTGATTTTCGAGGGCACGAGCAGTACTTC.